Each of the 18 T cell receptor beta chains below was sequenced from the same sample in a study of a mutant IDH1 vaccine in newly diagnosed glioma (dated by TCRdb to the early 2020s). Libraries were prepared through the immunoSEQ multiplex PCR assay. TCRdb limited this immuneACCESS table to in-frame rearrangements with V and J called. A share of clones is missing; checked studies link under half to unresolved V genes, and the rest is unexplained. This sample holds tens of thousands of clones; approximately 92% were observed only once. Of the sample, more than 15% is held by the ten largest clones. The time point label corresponds to: baseline, week 1 (first vaccination visit). The treatment or condition label for this specimen denotes: pre-vaccination baseline after standard-of-care therapy. This material consisted of PBMCs, taken from a glioma patient treated with radiotherapy, temozolomide or both. The receptors here all came from a man younger than 35 with glioma.

The J gene is TRBJ1-5, the V gene TRBV27; TRBD1 agrees at 7 bases. With V trimmed by 2 bases and J by 1 base, 5 bases remained unmatched. This CDR3 spans 16 amino acids. CDR1 and CDR2 (germline): MNHEY, SMNVEV (reference sequence). The CDR3 sequence is CASSLGGTASNQPQHF. CDR3 coding DNA: TGTGCCAGCAGTTTAGGCGGGACAGCCAGCAATCAGCCCCAGCATTTT.

The chain is built from TRBV4-1 and TRBJ1-6, with D possibly being TRBD1 (6 bases). The CDR3 runs to 18 residues. Trimming shortened V by 0 bases and J by 1 base, and 13 bases separated the two germline ends. Germline V gene sequence: CDR1 MGHRA, CDR2 YSYEKL. The CDR3 loop is CASSQEPTGFSYNSPLHF. CDR3 sequence (DNA): TGCGCCAGCAGCCAAGAGCCAACAGGGTTTTCCTATAATTCACCCCTCCACTTT.

The chain combines TRBV5-1 with TRBJ2-1; TRBD2 agrees at 10 bases. CDR1 is SGHRS, CDR2 YFSETQ, per germline. The CDR3 consists of 15 residues. With V trimmed by 0 bases and J by 12 bases, 9 bases remained unmatched. The CDR3 loop is CASSLAASGSLGQFF. The CDR3 region has the DNA TGCGCCAGCAGCTTGGCGGCTAGCGGGAGTTTAGGGCAGTTCTTC.

This clone rates as medium-sized. The rearrangement uses TRBV28 and TRBJ1-1; 12 bases map to TRBD1. Germline V gives CDR1 MDHEN, CDR2 SYDVKM. V trimming: 4 bases; J trimming: 5 bases; junction bases outside the gene matches: 5. CDR3 size: 15 residues. For the CDR3, the DNA is TGTGCCAGCAGTTCGGGACAGGGGGCGATTACTGAAGCTTTCTTT. This sequence encodes CASSSGQGAITEAFF.

The V and J genes are TRBV6-1 and TRBJ2-1, with TRBD1 identical over 8 bases. This CDR3 is built from 15 residues. The V gene's germline CDR1 is MNHNS and CDR2 SASEGT. The ends lost 4 bases at V and 6 bases at J; junction bases unmatched: 8. The CDR3 reads CASSARTGLANEQFF. The CDR3 DNA reads TGTGCCAGCAGTGCCCGGACAGGGCTCGCCAATGAGCAGTTCTTC.

The chain couples TRBV30 to TRBJ1-2; D may be TRBD1 (5 bases). The CDR3 is 13 residues long. The V gene's germline CDR1 is GTSNPN and CDR2 SVGIG (reference sequence). V lost 1 base to trimming and J lost 6 bases, with 12 bases between them. The CDR3 DNA reads TGTGCCTGGAGTGGCGGGGCAGCGAATGGCTACACCTTC. This gives the protein CAWSGGAANGYTF.

The J gene is TRBJ2-7, the V gene TRBV5-1, with 12 bases aligning to TRBD2. V gave up 1 base and J gave up 0 bases; unmatched junction bases: 8. This CDR3 comprises 18 residues. The germline gives CDR1 SGHRS, CDR2 YFSETQ. The CDR3 bases are TGCGCCAGCAGCTTGAAAGGAGGACTAGCGGGGAACTCCTACGAGCAGTACTTC. Protein: CASSLKGGLAGNSYEQYF.

The gene calls are TRBV4-2 and TRBJ1-1; 9 bases are shared with TRBD1. J was trimmed by 4 bases and V by 1 base; bases with no gene match: 7. Germline lookup yields CDR1 LGHNA and CDR2 YNFKEQ. The CDR3 length is 16 residues. CDR3 bases: TGTGCCAGCAGCCAAGTGACAGGGGGGAGTAGCACTGAAGCTTTCTTT. Protein: CASSQVTGGSSTEAFF.

Only one count was recorded for this clone. This chain joins TRBV5-6 and TRBJ1-6, with a weak D call TRBD1 (6 bases). Germline assignment: CDR1 SGHDT and CDR2 YYEEEE. The CDR3 sequence is 16 residues long. Between the trimmed V and J ends, which lost 0 bases and 10 bases, there was a span of 17 bases. CDR3: CASSLAGGALGSPLHF. CDR3 coding DNA: TGTGCCAGCAGCTTGGCGGGGGGGGCATTAGGCTCACCCCTCCACTTT.

The CDR3 DNA follows: TGTGCCAGCAGCTTAGACTCCTACCCGACAGGGTTCAACTATGGCTACACCTTC. Amino acids: CASSLDSYPTGFNYGYTF. The V gene is TRBV7-2, the J gene TRBJ1-2; TRBD1 matches at 7 bases. Trimming removed 1 base from V and 2 bases from J; junction bases left unmatched: 13. The CDR3 totals 18 residues. Germline lookup yields CDR1 SGHTA and CDR2 FQGNSA. Complete variable domain (other parts from reference TRBV7-2 and TRBJ1-2): GAGVSQSPSNKVTEKGKDVELRCDPISGHTALYWYRQSLGQGLEFLIYFQGNSAPDKSGLPSDRFSAERTGGSVSTLTIQRTQQEDSAVYLCASSLDSYPTGFNYGYTFGSGTRLTVV.

CDR3 DNA sequence: TGCGCCAGCAGCCAAGTGGGGGCAACCGGGGAGCAGTACTTC. Its protein product is CASSQVGATGEQYF. V usage is TRBV4-1 and J usage is TRBJ2-7; possible D gene TRBD1, 6 bases. Trimming pared 1 base from V and 7 bases from J, leaving 14 bases between. Germline lookup yields CDR1 MGHRA and CDR2 YSYEKL. The CDR3 is 14 residues long.

The rearrangement links TRBV4-1 to TRBJ1-1; weak D call: TRBD1 (5 bases). Germline CDR1 MGHRA, CDR2 YSYEKL. The CDR3 runs to 14 residues. Trimming pared 4 bases from V and 0 bases from J, leaving 9 bases between. CDR3 sequence: CASSLDSVNTEAFF. The DNA for the CDR3 is TGCGCCAGCAGCCTTGACAGTGTGAACACTGAAGCTTTCTTT.

The chain uses TRBV5-6 and TRBJ1-5; the match to TRBD1 covers 8 bases. CDR1 and CDR2 from the germline V gene are SGHDT and YYEEEE. The CDR3 loop spans 14 amino acids. V shed 3 bases, J shed 6 bases, and the junction held 5 bases outside the gene matches. The CDR3 loop is CASSWGQAGQPQHF. The DNA of the CDR3 is TGTGCCAGCAGCTGGGGACAGGCCGGTCAGCCCCAGCATTTT.

CDR3 DNA sequence: TGCGCCAGCAGCCAAGAGTGGGCAGGTCTAAACACCGGGGAGCTGTTTTTT. This codes for CASSQEWAGLNTGELFF. J is TRBJ2-2 and V is TRBV4-1; no reliable D call. Looked up from germline, CDR1 is MGHRA and CDR2 is YSYEKL. This CDR3 is built from 17 residues. V gave up 0 bases and J gave up 2 bases, with 13 bases separating them.

The J gene is TRBJ1-5, the V gene TRBV7-8, with D perhaps TRBD1 (5 bases). Germline V gene data show CDR1 as SGHVS and CDR2 as FQNEAQ. The CDR3 is 14 residues long. The V end lost 4 bases, the J end lost 7 bases, and 14 bases lay between the germline ends. The CDR3 protein is CASSSDPRDQPQHF. The CDR3, as DNA: TGTGCCAGCAGCTCGGACCCCCGGGACCAGCCCCAGCATTTT.

The chain employs TRBV6-5 and TRBJ2-7; the D gene is possibly TRBD1 (6 bases). V was trimmed by 5 bases and J by 3 bases, leaving 14 bases between them. The CDR3 is 14 amino acids. CDR1 MNHEY and CDR2 SVGAGI come from the germline V gene. The DNA of the CDR3 is TGTGCCAGCAGTCCCCAGGGGAATCGCTACGAGCAGTACTTC. It encodes CASSPQGNRYEQYF.

The V call is TRBV7-2, the J call TRBJ1-1, with 7 bases that match TRBD1. The junction had 9 bases not matched to a gene; V was cut back by 5 bases and J by 3 bases. This CDR3 contains 15 residues. Germline assignment: CDR1 SGHTA and CDR2 FQGNSA. The CDR3 DNA sequence: TGTGCCAGCAGCCCTGGGACAGAGCAATACACTGAAGCTTTCTTT. The encoded protein is CASSPGTEQYTEAFF.

V is TRBV5-6 and J is TRBJ1-4, with 9 bases lining up with TRBD1. The CDR3 covers 14 residues. Unmatched junction bases numbered 4, after V lost 2 bases and J lost 8 bases. From germline, CDR1 is SGHDT and CDR2 YYEEEE. DNA of the CDR3: TGTGCCAGCAGCTTCGGGACAGGGCTCGAAAAACTGTTTTTT. The encoded protein is CASSFGTGLEKLFF.